The rows below give T cell receptor beta chains drawn from one sample of a study of a mutant IDH1 vaccine in newly diagnosed glioma. The assay was immunoSEQ multiplex PCR, and TCRdb's table has in-frame clones only and misses some. The sample contains under 150,000 clones, just under 80% of which appear only once. For these TCRs, the target antigens are not known. The specimen was PBMCs, collected from a glioma patient whose treatment included an IDH1 peptide vaccine. These receptors all come from a man between 35 and 55 years old with glioma. The CDR3 runs from the conserved cysteine through the conserved F or W. D genes are given only for firm matches. Only some rows state a clone size, as once, few, many or a class for expanded clones.

clone_size,v_call,j_call,d_call,cdr3_nt,cdr3_aa
NA,TRBV18,TRBJ2-7,NA,TGTGCCAGCTCACCACCTACCCTATCCTACGAGCAGTACTTC,CASSPPTLSYEQYF
NA,TRBV6-1,TRBJ2-7,NA,TGTGCCAGCAGTATAATCCACGAGCAGTACTTC,CASSIIHEQYF
NA,TRBV7-2,TRBJ2-7,NA,TGTGCCAGCAGCTTAGACGCTAGCTCCTACGAGCAGTACTTC,CASSLDASSYEQYF
NA,TRBV6-1,TRBJ1-5,NA,TGTGCCAGCAGTGAATGGGCAGTTAACGATCAGCCCCAGCATTTT,CASSEWAVNDQPQHF
NA,TRBV19,TRBJ2-1,NA,TGTGCCAGTAATCCGGGAGCCTACAATGAGCAGTTCTTC,CASNPGAYNEQFF
NA,TRBV15,TRBJ2-5,NA,TGTGCCACCAGCAGAGACTACCAAGAGACCCAGTACTTC,CATSRDYQETQYF
NA,TRBV4-3,TRBJ2-2,NA,TGCGCCAGCAGCCAGCCAACAGCCGGGGGTTCCACCGGGGAGCTGTTTTTT,CASSQPTAGGSTGELFF
NA,TRBV7-2,TRBJ2-1,TRBD2,TGTGCCAGCAGCCCGGAGGGGACTAGCGGGAGTAAGCAGTTCTTC,CASSPEGTSGSKQFF
NA,TRBV2,TRBJ2-5,NA,TGTGCCAGCAGAGTTGGCGAGGAGACCCAGTACTTC,CASRVGEETQYF
NA,TRBV28,TRBJ1-2,NA,TGTGCCAGCAGCCCCGGAAGATACTATGGCTACACCTTC,CASSPGRYYGYTF
NA,TRBV7-8,TRBJ2-5,TRBD1,TGTGCCAGCAGCCTCGAGGACAGGGGCCAAGAGACCCAGTACTTC,CASSLEDRGQETQYF
few,TRBV6-6,TRBJ1-5,TRBD1,TGTGCCAGCAGCAGGGGACAGGGACATCAGCCCCAGCATTTT,CASSRGQGHQPQHF
NA,TRBV7-2,TRBJ1-1,NA,TGTGCCAGCAGCTTAGCTCCCCTGCAAGAAGCTTTCTTT,CASSLAPLQEAFF
NA,TRBV28,TRBJ2-7,NA,TGTGCCAGCAGTTTATTCGCCTCCCGATCCGAGCAGTACTTC,CASSLFASRSEQYF
NA,TRBV6-5,TRBJ1-4,TRBD1,TGTGCCAGCAGTAGGACAGGGTCAAGTGAAAAACTGTTTTTT,CASSRTGSSEKLFF
NA,TRBV7-2,TRBJ2-7,TRBD2,TGTGCCAGCAGGGTAACTAGCGGATTCTACGAGCAGTACTTC,CASRVTSGFYEQYF
once,TRBV19,TRBJ2-1,NA,TGTGCCAGTAGTAGGCCCAGCTCCTACAATGAGCAGTTCTTC,CASSRPSSYNEQFF
NA,TRBV9,TRBJ2-5,NA,TGTGCCAGCAGCGTTTCCACGGTGGGTCGGCAAGAGACCCAGTACTTC,CASSVSTVGRQETQYF
NA,TRBV6-5,TRBJ1-2,TRBD1,TGTGCCAGCAGTTACTCGAGGACAGGGAGTGGCGGCTACACCTTC,CASSYSRTGSGGYTF
NA,TRBV11-2,TRBJ2-1,NA,TGTGCCAGCACCCCCCAAGGGGGAAATCAAAATGAGCAGTTCTTC,CASTPQGGNQNEQFF
NA,TRBV5-1,TRBJ1-2,TRBD1,TGCGCCAGCAGCCTGGACAGGGGTGGCTACACCTTC,CASSLDRGGYTF
NA,TRBV15,TRBJ2-5,NA,TGTGCCACCAGCAGAGATCGGCGGGGCGCAGAGACCCAGTACTTC,CATSRDRRGAETQYF
NA,TRBV7-2,TRBJ2-3,NA,TGTGCCAGCAGCCCGCTAGATACGCAGTATTTT,CASSPLDTQYF
few,TRBV5-1,TRBJ1-1,NA,TGCGCCAGCAGCTCCAATCAGGGGTTGAACACTGAAGCTTTCTTT,CASSSNQGLNTEAFF
NA,TRBV2,TRBJ1-1,TRBD1,TGTGCCAGCAGGTCCGCGGGACAGAAGAACACTGAAGCTTTCTTT,CASRSAGQKNTEAFF
NA,TRBV30,TRBJ1-2,NA,TGTGCCTGGAGTGGACTGGACAGCTATGGCTACACCTTC,CAWSGLDSYGYTF
NA,TRBV11-3,TRBJ2-3,TRBD2,TGTGCCAGCAGCTTCAGCGCGGGGGGGCTTGGAGATACGCAGTATTTT,CASSFSAGGLGDTQYF
NA,TRBV7-9,TRBJ2-6,NA,TGTGCCAGCAGTCACCTAGGGGGACCGCTGGCTGGGGCCAACGTCCTGACTTTC,CASSHLGGPLAGANVLTF
once,TRBV25-1,TRBJ2-1,NA,TGTGCCAGCAGTCATCGGGACCCCTGGAGCTCCTACAATGAGCAGTTCTTC,CASSHRDPWSSYNEQFF
NA,TRBV7-2,TRBJ2-5,NA,TGTGCCAGCAGCTTAGGGTCGGCGACCCAGTACTTC,CASSLGSATQYF
NA,TRBV28,TRBJ1-3,TRBD1,TGTGCCAGCGCAAAAGGCGGACAGGATGGCACCATATATTTT,CASAKGGQDGTIYF
NA,TRBV6-5,TRBJ1-5,NA,TGTGCCAGCAGTTCGGATCAGGAGGTGAATCAGCCCCAGCATTTT,CASSSDQEVNQPQHF
NA,TRBV9,TRBJ2-1,NA,TGTGCCAGCAGCGCGGACCCGGGACCTTTTATTTACAATGAGCAGTTCTTC,CASSADPGPFIYNEQFF
NA,TRBV30,TRBJ1-6,NA,TGTGCCTGGAGTGTACTCGAAGATTCACCCCTCCACTTT,CAWSVLEDSPLHF
NA,TRBV11-3,TRBJ2-1,TRBD2,TGTGCCAGCAGCCGGGGGTCTAGCGGTTCCTACAATGAGCAGTTCTTC,CASSRGSSGSYNEQFF
once,TRBV7-9,TRBJ2-7,NA,TGTGCCAGCAGCCCCCGGGACTTAGACTACGAGCAGTACTTC,CASSPRDLDYEQYF
NA,TRBV20-1,TRBJ2-7,TRBD2,TGCAGTGCGGCGGGAGGTTACGAGCAGTACTTC,CSAAGGYEQYF
NA,TRBV5-1,TRBJ2-7,NA,TGCGCCAGCAGCTTGTGGGGGGACGAGCAGTACTTC,CASSLWGDEQYF
NA,TRBV7-9,TRBJ2-7,TRBD2,TGTGCCAGCAGCCGGGGGGTCTCCTACGAGCAGTACTTC,CASSRGVSYEQYF
NA,TRBV5-4,TRBJ1-5,NA,TGTGCCAGCAGCTTGGTCCCGGGTCAGCCCCAGCATTTT,CASSLVPGQPQHF
NA,TRBV5-1,TRBJ1-2,NA,TGCGCCAGCAGCTTGTCCCAAGCAGTCTATGGCTACACCTTC,CASSLSQAVYGYTF
NA,TRBV5-1,TRBJ1-2,NA,TGCGCCAGCAGCTTGGACCCTAACTATGGCTACACCTTC,CASSLDPNYGYTF
NA,TRBV21-1,TRBJ2-1,NA,TGTGCCAGCAGCAAAAAACCCCAGGGAGCAAGGAATGAGCAGTTCTTC,CASSKKPQGARNEQFF
few,TRBV5-5,TRBJ1-4,NA,TGTGCCAGCAGCTTGGGACATCAAGACGGAGAAAAACTGTTTTTT,CASSLGHQDGEKLFF
NA,TRBV7-9,TRBJ1-5,NA,TGTGCCAGCAGCTTTGCGGGACAGCCCCAGCATTTT,CASSFAGQPQHF
NA,TRBV2,TRBJ1-5,NA,TGTGCCAGCAGTTCTAAGGATAGCAATCAGCCCCAGCATTTT,CASSSKDSNQPQHF
NA,TRBV7-2,TRBJ1-5,TRBD1,TGTGCCAGCAGTCGGGACAGGGTGGATCAGCCCCAGCATTTT,CASSRDRVDQPQHF
NA,TRBV7-2,TRBJ2-1,NA,TGTGCCAGCAGCTTAAGGTCGGGCAGGGGCACCTACAATGAGCAGTTCTTC,CASSLRSGRGTYNEQFF
NA,TRBV19,TRBJ1-5,NA,TGTGCCACCTCGGCGGGGGGTGGCAATCAGCCCCAGCATTTT,CATSAGGGNQPQHF
NA,TRBV5-1,TRBJ2-7,NA,TGCGCCAGCAGCTTGAGCAGTAACCTGGGGCAGTACTTC,CASSLSSNLGQYF
NA,TRBV29-1,TRBJ2-3,NA,TGCAGCGTTGAAGATGGGCTTTACACAGATACGCAGTATTTT,CSVEDGLYTDTQYF
NA,TRBV7-7,TRBJ2-5,NA,TGTGCTAGCAGCTTTTCCGTGAATAGCGAGACCCAGTACTTC,CASSFSVNSETQYF
NA,TRBV25-1,TRBJ2-7,TRBD1,TGTGCCAGCAGTGCACCGGACAGGAGCTACGAGCAGTACTTC,CASSAPDRSYEQYF
NA,TRBV6-5,TRBJ1-1,NA,TGTGCCAGCAGTTACTCGACTAGGGAGGGCACTGAAGCTTTCTTT,CASSYSTREGTEAFF